This T cell receptor beta chain was found in a study of long-term antiretroviral therapy in people with HIV. This was the immunoSEQ v3.0 assay at survey level. A target of roughly 40,000-55,000 T-cell genomes per sample was set for sequencing. Here immunoSEQ multiplex PCR was the method, and the copy in TCRdb shows in-frame clones only, minus some. The sample lists approximately 24,000 clones, 85% to 95% seen once, with 2% to 2.5% in the top ten. With 4 bases removed from V and 3 bases from J, the gap between germline ends came to 4 bases. CDR1 and CDR2 from the germline V gene are SQVTM and ANQGSEA. This CDR3 contains 10 residues.

This rearrangement joins TRBV29-1 to TRBJ2-7; D is unresolved. Source: unsorted PBMCs, taken about 4.7 years after starting antiretroviral therapy. This TCR was recovered from a woman aged 45-60 years with HIV. The CDR3 DNA reads as TGCAGCGTTGTAGACTACGAGCAGTACTTC. Translating it yields CSVVDYEQYF.